This TCR beta chain originates from a study of early stage breast cancer tumors (dated by TCRdb to 2015 to 2018). Regarding the complete study: Of the approximately 15 invasive breast tumors, about 13 were found to be estrogen receptor-positive, progesterone receptor-positive and HER2-negative. About 65% of the 12 ER+/PR+/HER2- tumors were invasive ductal carcinomas, while the other four were invasive lobular carcinomas. A read coverage of roughly 10-fold per sample was achieved on average. A total of 2,651,842 templates, representing about 1.1 million unique clonotypes, were detected across all samples. Points the paper makes about the study in general: Compared with adjacent normal breast tissue, tumors had about 2.6-fold higher T cell density and higher clonality. Repertoires from blood and normal breast were more alike than repertoires from blood and tumor, and in about 85% of the 16 patients, comparing each tissue with blood separated tumor from normal. Chain pairing and functional markers such as CD4, CD8 and FOXP3 were missed by bulk genomic DNA sequencing of unsorted cells. Because the cohort was small, analysis by tumor subtype was not possible. Enriched TCRB sequences shared across patients were found to be mostly commonly generated sequences that were unlikely to play an important role in the tumor microenvironment.

This clone was seen just once. Its target antigen remains unknown. Base-call qualities are not available, and no considerably larger clone is one nucleotide away. Each sample was amplified in two independent genomic DNA replicates, using 0.4 to 0.6 ug for blood and about 1.6 ug for tumor or normal breast. TCRB sequencing of genomic DNA was carried out with the ImmunoSeq Intro kit according to the manufacturer's instructions. For absolute quantification, the roughly 32-cycle multiplex PCR included proprietary primers along with spike-in control sequences. Single-end 150-bp reads were used to sequence an 87-bp fragment spanning the CDR3 and the flanking V and J genes. Each lane of an Illumina MiSeq running version 3.0 chemistry carried seven multiplexed samples, with two replicates apiece. From the authors' description of their analysis: Raw data were processed with the vendor's proprietary pipeline, and both replicates were merged into a single result per sample. Productive rearrangements sharing the V-gene family, CDR3 amino acid sequence and J-gene segment were defined as clonotypes. To compute clonality, the normalized Shannon entropy (Pielou evenness) of TCRB abundances was subtracted from 1. To estimate T cell density, the total number of templates was divided by the input cell count, which was inferred from how much DNA went in. Recon was used with default parameters to estimate total repertoire diversity and clonality. A clonotype was considered tumor-enriched if its abundance in tumor exceeded 0.1% and was at least 32-fold higher than its abundance in normal breast. TCRdb took this table from immuneACCESS and kept in-frame rearrangements with V and J called. Such tables lack part of the clones; where checked against another copy, unresolved V genes explain under half of the gap, and the rest is unexplained. The V and J calls and the clone size are those of that table, but D and trimming were determined from the DNA. The sample has roughly 10,000 clones on record, around 80% of them singletons. The biggest ten clones account for roughly 13% of the sample.

Dicing about 18-50 mg of tumor tissue typically produced more than 3 ug of DNA. The study profiled bulk TCR beta-chain repertoires in matched peripheral blood, tumor and adjacent normal breast tissue taken from more than 15 patients with early-stage breast cancer. After resection, visually identified tumor tissue was excised and placed in prechilled RNAlater. Tumor tissue (about 20-50 mg) was diced and then homogenized with a TissueLyser II in RLTplus buffer containing beta-mercaptoethanol and antifoaming agent. The Qiagen AllPrep DNA/RNA Mini kit was used to extract genomic DNA. This TCR was sampled from a person aged 65-85 years with breast cancer. Sequenced: breast tumor tissue.

In nucleotide form, the sequence is TGTGCCAGCAGTGCGGCCGGGACACTGTCTCATGAGCAGTACTTC. This is translated as CASSAAGTLSHEQYF. The V and J segments used are TRBV2 and TRBJ2-7; a weak D assignment points to TRBD1 (6 bases agree). V loses 4 bases of germline sequence and J loses 7 bases, and the interval between the two ends is 20 bases. From the cysteine up to the phenylalanine, the CDR3 has a length of 15 residues. Of all the DNA, just the CDR3 is kept, 45 bases in frame from base 1. CDR1 and CDR2 (SNHLY, FYNNEI) derive from the germline V gene.